The sequence of this TCR beta chain was determined in a study of cytomegalovirus exposure and HLA in healthy donors. CDR3 length equals 14 residues. The junction had 5 bases not matched to a gene; V was cut back by 7 bases and J by 0 bases. Germline CDR1 and CDR2: MDHEN and SYDVKM. The primer mix had 60 Vbeta and 13 Jbeta primers. The table came from immunoSEQ multiplex PCR; TCRdb's copy has only in-frame clones and leaves some out. This sample has roughly 150,000 clones; more than 70% occur once, and the top ten carry more than 3%. Sequenced material: PBMCs. This rearrangement joins TRBV28 to TRBJ1-1, with 7 bases aligning to TRBD1. The origin of this receptor is a male donor in good health and CMV-seronegative. CDR3 residues: CASKQQGLNTEAFF. CDR3 in DNA: TGTGCCAGCAAACAACAGGGGCTGAACACTGAAGCTTTCTTT.